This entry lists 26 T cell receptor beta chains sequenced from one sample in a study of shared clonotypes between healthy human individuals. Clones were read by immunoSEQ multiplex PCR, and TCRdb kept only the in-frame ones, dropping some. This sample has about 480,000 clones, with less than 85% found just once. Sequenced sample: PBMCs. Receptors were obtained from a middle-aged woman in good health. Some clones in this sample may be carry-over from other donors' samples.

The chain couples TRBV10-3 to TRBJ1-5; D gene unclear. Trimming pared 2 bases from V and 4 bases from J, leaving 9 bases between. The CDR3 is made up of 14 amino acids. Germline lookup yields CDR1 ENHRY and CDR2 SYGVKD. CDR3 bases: TGTGCCATCAGTGAGGACCTCTTTAATCAGCCCCAGCATTTT. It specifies CAISEDLFNQPQHF.

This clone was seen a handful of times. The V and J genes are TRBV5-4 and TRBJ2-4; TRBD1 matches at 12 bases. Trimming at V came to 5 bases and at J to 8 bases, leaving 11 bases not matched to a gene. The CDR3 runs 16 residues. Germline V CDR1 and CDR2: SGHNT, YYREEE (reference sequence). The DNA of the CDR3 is TGTGCCAGCAGTACCGGGACAGGGGGCGTAATAGACATTCAGTACTTC. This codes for CASSTGTGGVIDIQYF.

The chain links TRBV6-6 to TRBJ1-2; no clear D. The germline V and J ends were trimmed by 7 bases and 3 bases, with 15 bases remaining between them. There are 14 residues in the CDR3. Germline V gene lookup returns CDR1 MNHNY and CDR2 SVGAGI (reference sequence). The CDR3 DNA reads TGTGCCAGCAAAGACTTAGGGCTTGACTATGGCTACACCTTC. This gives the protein CASKDLGLDYGYTF.

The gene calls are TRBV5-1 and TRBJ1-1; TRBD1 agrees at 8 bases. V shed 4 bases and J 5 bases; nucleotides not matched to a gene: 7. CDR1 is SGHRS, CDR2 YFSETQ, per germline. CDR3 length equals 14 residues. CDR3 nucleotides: TGCGCCAGCAGCCCGCAGGGGGCGGGTACTGAAGCTTTCTTT. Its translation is CASSPQGAGTEAFF.

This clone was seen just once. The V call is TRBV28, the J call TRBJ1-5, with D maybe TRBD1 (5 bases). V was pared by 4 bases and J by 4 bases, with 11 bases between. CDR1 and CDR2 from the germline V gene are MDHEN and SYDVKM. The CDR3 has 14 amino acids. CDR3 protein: CASSSGGTNQPQHF. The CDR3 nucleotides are TGTGCCAGCAGTTCCGGGGGAACTAATCAGCCCCAGCATTTT.

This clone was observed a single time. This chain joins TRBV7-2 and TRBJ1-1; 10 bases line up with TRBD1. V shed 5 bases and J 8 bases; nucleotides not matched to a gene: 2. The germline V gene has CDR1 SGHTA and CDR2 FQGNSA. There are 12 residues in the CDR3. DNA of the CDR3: TGTGCCAGCAGCAGGACAGGGGGAGAAGCTTTCTTT. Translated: CASSRTGGEAFF.

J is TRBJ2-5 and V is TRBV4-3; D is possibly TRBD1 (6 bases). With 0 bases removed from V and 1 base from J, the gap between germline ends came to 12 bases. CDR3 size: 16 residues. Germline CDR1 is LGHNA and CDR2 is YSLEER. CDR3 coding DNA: TGCGCCAGCAGCCAAGAAGTAGGCAGGGGCCAAGAGACCCAGTACTTC. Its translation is CASSQEVGRGQETQYF.

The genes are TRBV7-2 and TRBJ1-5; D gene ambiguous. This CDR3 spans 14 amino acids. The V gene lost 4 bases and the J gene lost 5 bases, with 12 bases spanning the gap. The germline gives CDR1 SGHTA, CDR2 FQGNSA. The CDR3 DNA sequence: TGTGCCAGCAGCTCCACCCTGAGGGATCAGCCCCAGCATTTT. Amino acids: CASSSTLRDQPQHF. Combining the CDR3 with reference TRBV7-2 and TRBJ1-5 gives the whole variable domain GAGVSQSPSNKVTEKGKDVELRCDPISGHTALYWYRQSLGQGLEFLIYFQGNSAPDKSGLPSDRFSAERTGGSVSTLTIQRTQQEDSAVYLCASSSTLRDQPQHFGDGTRLSIL.

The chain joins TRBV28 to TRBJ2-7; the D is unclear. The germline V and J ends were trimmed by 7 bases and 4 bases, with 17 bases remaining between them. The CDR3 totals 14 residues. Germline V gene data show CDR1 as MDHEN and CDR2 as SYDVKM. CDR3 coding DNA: TGTGCCAGCAATCTCGAATCCCGACTTTACGAGCAGTACTTC. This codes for CASNLESRLYEQYF. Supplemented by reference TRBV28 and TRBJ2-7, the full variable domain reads DVKVTQSSRYLVKRTGEKVFLECVQDMDHENMFWYRQDPGLGLRLIYFSYDVKMKEKGDIPEGYSVSREKKERFSLILESASTNQTSMYLCASNLESRLYEQYFGPGTRLTVT.

The CDR3 DNA reads TGCAGCGTTGAGGCAGGTGGGAACACTGAAGCTTTCTTT. Protein sequence: CSVEAGGNTEAFF. This chain uses TRBV29-1 with TRBJ1-1; D is uncertain. Trimming took 3 bases from V and 1 from J, leaving 9 bases between them. The CDR3 has 13 amino acids. Germline V gives CDR1 SQVTM, CDR2 ANQGSEA.

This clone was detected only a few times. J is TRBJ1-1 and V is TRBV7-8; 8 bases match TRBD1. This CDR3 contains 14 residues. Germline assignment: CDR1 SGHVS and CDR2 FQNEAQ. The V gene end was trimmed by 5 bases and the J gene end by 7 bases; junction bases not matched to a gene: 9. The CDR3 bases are TGTGCCAGCAGCGGGGACAGGTCGAATGTTGAAGCTTTCTTT. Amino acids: CASSGDRSNVEAFF.

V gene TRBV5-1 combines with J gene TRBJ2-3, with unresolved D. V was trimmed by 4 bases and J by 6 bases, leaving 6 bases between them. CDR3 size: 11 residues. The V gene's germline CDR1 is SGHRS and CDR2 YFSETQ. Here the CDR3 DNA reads TGCGCCAGCAGCGAGACCGATACGCAGTATTTT. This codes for CASSETDTQYF.

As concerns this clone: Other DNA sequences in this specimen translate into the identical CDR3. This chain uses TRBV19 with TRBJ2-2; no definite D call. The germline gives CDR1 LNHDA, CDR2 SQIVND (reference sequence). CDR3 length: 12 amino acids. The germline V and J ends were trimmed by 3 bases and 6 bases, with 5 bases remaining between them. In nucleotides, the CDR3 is TGTGCCAGTAGTATGGTGGCCGGGGAGCTGTTTTTT. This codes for CASSMVAGELFF.

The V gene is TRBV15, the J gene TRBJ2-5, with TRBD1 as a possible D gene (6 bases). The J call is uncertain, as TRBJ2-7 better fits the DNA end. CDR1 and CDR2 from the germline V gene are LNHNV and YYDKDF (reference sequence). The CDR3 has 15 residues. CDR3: CATSRLLGPGDEQYF. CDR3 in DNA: TGTGCCACCAGCAGACTACTAGGTCCAGGGGACGAGCAGTACTTC.

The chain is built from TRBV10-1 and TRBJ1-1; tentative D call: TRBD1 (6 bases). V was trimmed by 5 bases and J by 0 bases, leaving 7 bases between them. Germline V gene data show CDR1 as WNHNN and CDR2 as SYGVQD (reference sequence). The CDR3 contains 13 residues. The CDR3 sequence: CASSQGMNTEAFF. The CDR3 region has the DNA TGCGCCAGCAGTCAGGGGATGAACACTGAAGCTTTCTTT.

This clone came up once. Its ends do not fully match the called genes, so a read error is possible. In nucleotides, the CDR3 is TGTGCTAGCAGCCGGGACTACCCCGAGACCGGGGAGCTGTTTTTT. Residues: CASSRDYPETGELFF. This chain links TRBV7-7 with TRBJ2-2, with 7 positions matching TRBD2. Germline assignment: CDR1 SSHAT and CDR2 FNYEAQ (reference sequence). CDR3 length equals 15 residues.

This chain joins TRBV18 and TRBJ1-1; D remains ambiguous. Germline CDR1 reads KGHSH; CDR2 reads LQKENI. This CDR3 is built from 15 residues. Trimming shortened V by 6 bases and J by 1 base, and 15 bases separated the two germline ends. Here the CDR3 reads CASSPEAAANTEAFF. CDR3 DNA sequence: TGTGCCAGCTCCCCGGAGGCGGCAGCGAACACTGAAGCTTTCTTT.

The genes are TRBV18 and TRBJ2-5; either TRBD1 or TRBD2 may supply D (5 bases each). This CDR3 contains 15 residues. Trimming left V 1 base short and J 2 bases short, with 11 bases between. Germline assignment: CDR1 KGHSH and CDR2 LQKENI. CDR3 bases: TGTGCCAGCTCACCACGGCCGGGACGGCAAGAGACCCAGTACTTC. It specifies CASSPRPGRQETQYF.

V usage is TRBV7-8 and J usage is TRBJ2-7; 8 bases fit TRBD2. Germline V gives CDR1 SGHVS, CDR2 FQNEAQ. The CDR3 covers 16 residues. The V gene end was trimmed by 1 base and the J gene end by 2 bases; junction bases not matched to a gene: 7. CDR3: CASSLVGPSGPYEQYF. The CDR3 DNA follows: TGTGCCAGCAGCTTAGTAGGTCCTAGCGGGCCCTACGAGCAGTACTTC.

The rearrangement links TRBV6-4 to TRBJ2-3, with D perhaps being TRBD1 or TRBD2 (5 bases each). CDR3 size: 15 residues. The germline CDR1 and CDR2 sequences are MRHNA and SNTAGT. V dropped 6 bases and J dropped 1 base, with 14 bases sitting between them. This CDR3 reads CASSRRERGTDTQYF. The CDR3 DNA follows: TGTGCCAGCAGCCGCAGGGAGAGGGGCACAGATACGCAGTATTTT.

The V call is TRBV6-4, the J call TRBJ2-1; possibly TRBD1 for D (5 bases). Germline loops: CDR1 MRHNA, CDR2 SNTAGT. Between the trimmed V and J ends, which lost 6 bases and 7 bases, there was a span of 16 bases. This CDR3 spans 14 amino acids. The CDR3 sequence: CASSDDPTANEQFF. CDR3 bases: TGTGCCAGCAGCGACGACCCGACAGCAAATGAGCAGTTCTTC.

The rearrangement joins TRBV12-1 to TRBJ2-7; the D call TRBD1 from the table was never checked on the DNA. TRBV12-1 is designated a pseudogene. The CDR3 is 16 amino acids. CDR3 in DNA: TGTGCCAGCAGCTGGGGACAGGGGCCACTCTCCTACGAGCAGTACTTC. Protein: CASSWGQGPLSYEQYF.

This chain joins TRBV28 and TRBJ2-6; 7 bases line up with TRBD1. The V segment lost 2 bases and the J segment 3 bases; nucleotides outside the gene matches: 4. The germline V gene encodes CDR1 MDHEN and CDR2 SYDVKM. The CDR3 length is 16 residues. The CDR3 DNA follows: TGTGCCAGCAGTTTACCCGGGACAGTTGGGGCCAACGTCCTGACTTTC. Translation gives CASSLPGTVGANVLTF. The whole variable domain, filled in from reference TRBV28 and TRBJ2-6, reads DVKVTQSSRYLVKRTGEKVFLECVQDMDHENMFWYRQDPGLGLRLIYFSYDVKMKEKGDIPEGYSVSREKKERFSLILESASTNQTSMYLCASSLPGTVGANVLTFGAGSRLTVL.

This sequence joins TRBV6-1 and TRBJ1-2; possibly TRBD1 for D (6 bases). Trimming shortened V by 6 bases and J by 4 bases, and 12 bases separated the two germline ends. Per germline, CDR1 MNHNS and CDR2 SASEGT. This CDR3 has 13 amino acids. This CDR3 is CASSRQDLYGYTF. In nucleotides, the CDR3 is TGTGCCAGCAGCAGACAGGACCTCTATGGCTACACCTTC.

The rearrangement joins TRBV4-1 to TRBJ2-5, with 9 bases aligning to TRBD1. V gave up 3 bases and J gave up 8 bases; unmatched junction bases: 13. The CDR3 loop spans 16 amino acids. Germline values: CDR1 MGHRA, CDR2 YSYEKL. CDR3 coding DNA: TGCGCCAGCAGCCAGAGGCCGGGACAGGGAGGTGTTACCCAGTACTTC. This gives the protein CASSQRPGQGGVTQYF.

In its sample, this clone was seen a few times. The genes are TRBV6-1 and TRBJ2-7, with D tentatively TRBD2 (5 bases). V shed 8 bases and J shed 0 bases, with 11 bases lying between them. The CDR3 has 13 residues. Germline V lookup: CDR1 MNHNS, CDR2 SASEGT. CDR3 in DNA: TGTGCCAGCGCCAGCGGTTTCTCCTACGAGCAGTACTTC. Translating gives CASASGFSYEQYF.